The 6 T cell receptor beta chains reported below all come from one sample, sequenced in a study of neurological immune-mediated disorders. From the 5' RACE reads, TCRdb called clonotypes with MiXCR, one entry per CDR3 protein. The table lists 25,000 to 40,000 distinct CDR3 sequences, roughly 1.6% of them singletons. The sequencing input was PBMCs. The receptor source for this set is a woman younger than 45 with multiple sclerosis.

This clonotype was detected many times. This chain joins TRBV7-7 and TRBJ2-1, with 15 bases that match TRBD2. This CDR3 is 17 amino acids long. The V gene's germline CDR1 is SSHAT and CDR2 FNYEAQ (reference sequence). Trimming cost V 6 bases and J 5 bases; bases outside gene matches: 8. The CDR3 DNA reads TGTGCCAGCAGAGCCGGGACTAGCGGGGGGCACGACAATGAGCAGTTCTTC. Its protein product is CASRAGTSGGHDNEQFF.

This clonotype was counted at least ten times. The chain combines TRBV7-9 with TRBJ1-1; D unclear. The CDR3 length is 12 residues. CDR1 and CDR2 from the germline V gene are SEHNR and FQNEAQ (reference sequence). V was trimmed by 6 bases and J by 7 bases, leaving 12 bases between them. CDR3 loop: CASSSDKLEAFF. CDR3 nucleotides: TGTGCCAGCAGTTCTGACAAACTTGAAGCTTTCTTT.

This clonotype was found many times. The chain combines TRBV20-1 with TRBJ2-5, with 9 bases fitting TRBD1. The germline gives CDR1 DFQATT, CDR2 SNEGSKA (reference sequence). The CDR3 runs to 14 residues. The ends lost 5 bases at V and 5 bases at J; junction bases unmatched: 9. Here the CDR3 reads CSASTGGLGETQYF. DNA for the CDR3: TGCAGTGCTTCAACAGGGGGCCTTGGGGAGACCCAGTACTTC.

In this sample, this clonotype turned up many times. CDR3 coding DNA: TGTGCCAGCAGCTTAGATCGGGGGCAGGCGCAGTATTTT. Amino acids: CASSLDRGQAQYF. This sequence joins TRBV7-2 and TRBJ2-3; D is perhaps TRBD1 or TRBD2 (6 bases each). Between the trimmed V and J ends, which lost 1 base and 10 bases, there was a span of 12 bases. This CDR3 has 13 residues. Germline lookup yields CDR1 SGHTA and CDR2 FQGNSA.

This clonotype occurred many times. The chain couples TRBV18 to TRBJ1-5, with TRBD1 as a possible D gene (5 bases). The ends were cut back, 3 bases at V and 3 bases at J, with 6 bases in the middle. This CDR3 has 13 residues. CDR1 is KGHSH and CDR2 is LQKENI in the germline V gene. The CDR3 loop is CASSPTDNQPQHF. Written as DNA, the CDR3 is TGTGCCAGCTCACCGACAGACAATCAGCCCCAGCATTTT.

The sample holds many counts of this clonotype. The CDR3 DNA reads as TGCAGTGCTAGTCGCTCCAATGAGCAGTTCTTC. Amino acids: CSASRSNEQFF. The rearrangement links TRBV20-1 to TRBJ2-1; no firm D call. Germline V gene lookup returns CDR1 DFQATT and CDR2 SNEGSKA (reference sequence). CDR3 length: 11 residues. V was shortened by 3 bases and J by 6 bases, with 6 bases between the two germline ends.